Listed here are 8 T cell receptor beta chains from one sample, sequenced in a study of memory CD4+ T cells and cytomegalovirus serostatus. Single viable CD3+CD4+CD8-CD45RO+ cells were sorted as the memory CD4+ T cells. The data were produced by immunoSEQ multiplex PCR, yet TCRdb's version contains in-frame clones alone and is incomplete. The sample has some 66,000 clones, roughly three quarters seen once. Sequenced material: memory CD4+ T cells from blood. The receptors shown here come from an adult in good health and CMV-seropositive.

The chain has TRBV6-5 and TRBJ1-4; no definite D call. Trimming took off 9 bases at V and 7 bases at J, with 15 bases between the two ends. The length of the CDR3 is 13 residues. Germline V gene sequence: CDR1 MNHEY, CDR2 SVGAGI. CDR3 nucleotide sequence: TGTGCCAGTAGCCAGGCACGGGGTGAAAAACTGTTTTTT. This encodes CASSQARGEKLFF.

This sequence joins TRBV5-4 and TRBJ2-5, with D perhaps matching TRBD1 (5 bases). The CDR3 is 14 amino acids. V lost 1 base to trimming and J lost 5 bases, with 12 bases between them. CDR1 SGHNT and CDR2 YYREEE come from the germline V gene (reference sequence). Here the CDR3 reads CASSLPGLEETQYF. The CDR3, as DNA: TGTGCCAGCAGCTTGCCAGGGTTGGAGGAGACCCAGTACTTC.

The rearrangement uses TRBV7-2 and TRBJ2-3; D is ambiguous. Germline-derived CDR1 and CDR2 are SGHTA and FQGNSA. The V end lost 5 bases, the J end lost 1 base, and 10 bases lay between the germline ends. CDR3 length: 14 residues. CDR3 nucleotide sequence: TGTGCCAGCAGCCCCACTCAGGGCACAGATACGCAGTATTTT. Protein: CASSPTQGTDTQYF. Using reference TRBV7-2 and TRBJ2-3 for the parts outside the CDR3, the full variable domain is GAGVSQSPSNKVTEKGKDVELRCDPISGHTALYWYRQSLGQGLEFLIYFQGNSAPDKSGLPSDRFSAERTGGSVSTLTIQRTQQEDSAVYLCASSPTQGTDTQYFGPGTRLTVL.

The genes are TRBV9 and TRBJ1-3; D gene ambiguous. The CDR3 spans 13 residues. The germline CDR1 and CDR2 sequences are SGDLS and YYNGEE. V lost 5 bases and J 4 bases, leaving 10 bases between the germline ends. The CDR3 region is CASSPIVGNTIYF. The CDR3 coding sequence is TGTGCCAGCAGTCCCATTGTCGGAAACACCATATATTTT.

The genes are TRBV7-2 and TRBJ2-5; D is uncertain. This CDR3 comprises 15 residues. Germline V lookup: CDR1 SGHTA, CDR2 FQGNSA. With 2 bases removed from V and 2 bases from J, the gap between germline ends came to 12 bases. The CDR3 region has the DNA TGTGCCAGCAGCTTATTTCCGGGCGGACAAGAGACCCAGTACTTC. The encoded protein is CASSLFPGGQETQYF.

The chain recombines TRBV25-1 with TRBJ2-2; D possibly corresponds to TRBD1 (6 bases). The CDR3 is made up of 13 amino acids. Trimming cost V 5 bases and J 6 bases, with 10 bases left between them. CDR1 MGHDK and CDR2 SYGVNS come from the germline V gene. CDR3 bases: TGTGCCAGCAGTCCCCGGACAGCCGGGGAGCTGTTTTTT. This translates into CASSPRTAGELFF.

The V and J genes are TRBV10-3 and TRBJ2-3; 9 bases are shared with TRBD1. This CDR3 is 15 amino acids long. Germline V gives CDR1 ENHRY, CDR2 SYGVKD. The V gene end was trimmed by 2 bases and the J gene end by 4 bases; junction bases not matched to a gene: 4. Here the CDR3 DNA reads TGTGCCATCAGTGAGGGGGACAGGGATCCAGATACGCAGTATTTT. Translation: CAISEGDRDPDTQYF.

The genes are TRBV30 and TRBJ2-3; no clear D gene. CDR1 is GTSNPN and CDR2 is SVGIG in the germline V gene (reference sequence). V shed 0 bases and J shed 1 base, with 11 bases lying between them. The CDR3 is made up of 15 amino acids. The chain's CDR3 is CAWSVGQSGTDTQYF. CDR3 DNA: TGTGCCTGGAGTGTAGGGCAATCAGGCACAGATACGCAGTATTTT. The variable domain in full, completed from reference TRBV30 and TRBJ2-3, reads SQTIHQWPATLVQPVGSPLSLECTVEGTSNPNLYWYRQAAGRGLQLLFYSVGIGQISSEVPQNLSASRPQDRQFILSSKKLLLSDSGFYLCAWSVGQSGTDTQYFGPGTRLTVL.